These 23 T cell receptor beta chains originate from one sample sequenced in a study of OX40 agonist ivuxolimab in advanced cancers. Sequenced by immunoSEQ multiplex PCR; TCRdb stores in-frame clones only, minus some. The sample shows 60,000 to 75,000 clones, less than 90% of them seen only once. Sequences were derived from CD4+ or CD8+ T cells sorted from blood, sampled in a trial of the OX40 agonist ivuxolimab. The receptors derive from an adult with an advanced solid tumor such as melanoma, head and neck, liver or kidney cancer.

The genes are TRBV5-4 and TRBJ2-6; D possibly matches TRBD1 or TRBD2 (5 bases each). The germline V gene has CDR1 SGHNT and CDR2 YYREEE (reference sequence). The CDR3 sequence is 16 residues long. The ends were cut back, 4 bases at V and 4 bases at J, with 15 bases in the middle. In DNA, the CDR3 is TGTGCCAGCAGCCCCCCAGGGTGGGACGGGGCCAACGTCCTGACTTTC. It encodes CASSPPGWDGANVLTF.

The chain links TRBV6-4 to TRBJ1-3; 8 bases map to TRBD1. Trimming cost V 6 bases and J 0 bases; bases outside gene matches: 16. The CDR3 sequence is 19 residues long. Germline V gene data show CDR1 as MRHNA and CDR2 as SNTAGT. CDR3 region: CASSAPGTGVNYSGNTIYF. The CDR3 nucleotides are TGTGCCAGCAGCGCCCCCGGGACAGGAGTTAATTACTCTGGAAACACCATATATTTT.

The rearrangement uses TRBV5-4 and TRBJ2-1, with D possibly matching TRBD1 (6 bases). V shed 4 bases and J shed 4 bases, with 15 bases lying between them. Germline loops: CDR1 SGHNT, CDR2 YYREEE (reference sequence). This CDR3 has 15 amino acids. Written as DNA, the CDR3 is TGTGCCAGCAGCCCAGGTGGGACAAATTACAATGAGCAGTTCTTC. It codes for CASSPGGTNYNEQFF.

This rearrangement joins TRBV7-9 to TRBJ1-6, with D possibly TRBD1 on 5 matching bases. Trimming left V 2 bases short and J 5 bases short, with 10 bases between. The CDR3 is 15 amino acids. Germline CDR1 SEHNR, CDR2 FQNEAQ (reference sequence). In nucleotides, the CDR3 is TGTGCCAGCAGCTTACAGGGAATAAATAATTCACCCCTCCACTTT. This translates into CASSLQGINNSPLHF.

The V gene is TRBV9, the J gene TRBJ2-2; D is unresolved. Per germline, CDR1 SGDLS and CDR2 YYNGEE. Between the trimmed V and J ends, which lost 0 bases and 1 base, there was a span of 4 bases. This CDR3 comprises 14 residues. CDR3 in DNA: TGTGCCAGCAGCGTAGTAATGAACACCGGGGAGCTGTTTTTT. It codes for CASSVVMNTGELFF.

The rearrangement links TRBV7-9 to TRBJ2-5; D not certain. The J call may be wrong; the DNA end is better matched by TRBJ2-7. CDR1 is SEHNR, CDR2 FQNEAQ, per germline (reference sequence). The CDR3 contains 13 residues. The CDR3 DNA is TGTGCCAGCAGCTTAGAAAGCTCCTACGAGCAGTACTTC. Translating gives CASSLESSYEQYF.

This sequence joins TRBV10-1 and TRBJ2-1; tentatively, D is TRBD1 (6 bases). CDR1 and CDR2 (germline): WNHNN, SYGVQD (reference sequence). This CDR3 contains 15 residues. V lost 4 bases, J lost 7 bases, and 17 bases lay in between. The CDR3, as DNA: TGCGCCAGCAGTGCTACCCATTCCGACAGGAATGAGCAGTTCTTC. Protein sequence: CASSATHSDRNEQFF.

The V gene is TRBV7-2, the J gene TRBJ1-5; D might be TRBD1 (6 bases). The CDR3 totals 17 residues. V lost 3 bases and J lost 0, with 15 bases in between. The germline gives CDR1 SGHTA, CDR2 FQGNSA. CDR3 DNA sequence: TGTGCCAGCAGCTTGGGCCTACTACAGGGTAGCAATCAGCCCCAGCATTTT. Protein sequence: CASSLGLLQGSNQPQHF.

This rearrangement joins TRBV28 to TRBJ2-1, with 9 bases lining up with TRBD2. The CDR3 has 17 amino acids. Germline CDR1 and CDR2: MDHEN and SYDVKM. Losses at the gene ends were 7 bases for V and 0 bases for J; bases not matched to a gene: 10. CDR3 DNA sequence: TGTGCCAGCACCTCTAGCGGGGTGCCTAGCTCCTACAATGAGCAGTTCTTC. This gives the protein CASTSSGVPSSYNEQFF.

The chain carries TRBV7-6 and TRBJ2-5; tentative D call: TRBD1 (5 bases). Germline V lookup: CDR1 SGHVS, CDR2 FNYEAQ. Between the trimmed V and J ends, which lost 8 bases and 1 base, there was a span of 20 bases. There are 16 residues in the CDR3. The CDR3 spells CASRLSPQGIQETQYF. For the CDR3, the DNA is TGTGCCAGCCGCCTCTCGCCCCAGGGAATCCAAGAGACCCAGTACTTC. The full variable domain, its missing parts supplied by reference TRBV7-6 and TRBJ2-5, is GAGVSQSPRYKVTKRGQDVALRCDPISGHVSLYWYRQALGQGPEFLTYFNYEAQQDKSGLPNDRFSAERPEGSISTLTIQRTEQRDSAMYRCASRLSPQGIQETQYFGPGTRLLVL.

V gene TRBV5-4 combines with J gene TRBJ2-1; 13 positions match TRBD2. V was pared by 2 bases and J by 4 bases, with 3 bases of the junction left unmatched. Germline CDR1 and CDR2: SGHNT and YYREEE (reference sequence). CDR3 size: 16 residues. CDR3 protein: CASSFRTSGRYNEQFF. The DNA for the CDR3 is TGTGCCAGCAGCTTCCGGACTAGCGGGAGATACAATGAGCAGTTCTTC.

V gene TRBV2 combines with J gene TRBJ2-3, with D unclear. The CDR3 has 11 residues. Trimming took off 6 bases at V and 4 bases at J, with 5 bases between the two ends. Germline V gene data show CDR1 as SNHLY and CDR2 as FYNNEI. CDR3 in amino acids: CASSKADTQYF. The CDR3 DNA reads as TGTGCCAGCAGCAAGGCAGATACGCAGTATTTT.

This clone was seen only once. CDR3 DNA sequence: TGTGCCAGCAGTTTAGGGGGCGCTGACTACGAGCAGTACTTC. This encodes CASSLGGADYEQYF. This chain uses TRBV28 with TRBJ2-7; D might be TRBD1 (6 bases). Germline V gives CDR1 MDHEN, CDR2 SYDVKM. CDR3 size: 14 residues. With 2 bases removed from V and 3 bases from J, the gap between germline ends came to 11 bases.

The gene calls are TRBV4-3 and TRBJ1-1, with D maybe TRBD1 (6 bases). Trimming took off 0 bases at V and 1 base at J, with 9 bases between the two ends. The CDR3 is 15 amino acids. Per germline, CDR1 LGHNA and CDR2 YSLEER. The CDR3: CASSQDGTPNTEAFF. CDR3 nucleotide sequence: TGCGCCAGCAGCCAAGACGGGACACCGAACACTGAAGCTTTCTTT.

The chain joins TRBV6-5 to TRBJ2-2; TRBD2 might be the D (6 bases). Trimming shortened V by 1 base and J by 4 bases, and 7 bases separated the two germline ends. The CDR3 sequence is 14 residues long. From germline, CDR1 is MNHEY and CDR2 SVGAGI. The CDR3 DNA reads as TGTGCCAGCAGTTACTGGGACTCCACCGGGGAGCTGTTTTTT. Translation: CASSYWDSTGELFF.

The CDR3 reads CASSYETGKSETQYF. The CDR3 DNA sequence: TGTGCCAGCAGCTACGAGACAGGGAAGAGTGAGACCCAGTACTTC. This chain links TRBV7-8 with TRBJ2-5; 7 positions agree with TRBD1. This CDR3 has 15 residues. V trimming: 4 bases; J trimming: 5 bases; junction bases outside the gene matches: 10. Germline CDR1 reads SGHVS; CDR2 reads FQNEAQ.

V is TRBV28 and J is TRBJ2-7, with D possibly being TRBD1 or TRBD2 (5 bases each). The CDR3 is 15 amino acids. Deletions cut 5 bases from V and 2 bases from J, with 16 bases between. CDR1 and CDR2 from the germline V gene are MDHEN and SYDVKM. CDR3 in amino acids: CASSRPGTVAYEQYF. CDR3 DNA: TGTGCCAGCAGTCGTCCTGGGACCGTAGCCTACGAGCAGTACTTC.

The chain has TRBV7-2 and TRBJ2-2; no clear D. Trimming cost V 2 bases and J 3 bases, with 7 bases left between them. This CDR3 spans 14 amino acids. From germline, CDR1 is SGHTA and CDR2 FQGNSA. The CDR3 region has the DNA TGTGCCAGCAGCTTAAGCCCGGACACCGGGGAGCTGTTTTTT. Amino acid sequence: CASSLSPDTGELFF.

The chain links TRBV18 to TRBJ2-2; D ambiguous. Per germline, CDR1 KGHSH and CDR2 LQKENI. This CDR3 is 14 amino acids long. The germline V and J ends were trimmed by 3 bases and 1 base, with 6 bases remaining between them. CDR3 sequence reads: CASSPARNTGELFF. The DNA for the CDR3 is TGTGCCAGCTCACCTGCTAGGAACACCGGGGAGCTGTTTTTT.

The chain combines TRBV15 with TRBJ2-7; D gene unclear. With 1 base removed from V and 0 bases from J, the gap between germline ends came to 10 bases. The germline V gene encodes CDR1 LNHNV and CDR2 YYDKDF (reference sequence). The CDR3 length is 15 residues. CDR3 DNA sequence: TGTGCCACCAGCAGAGTGAAGGTCTCCTCCTACGAGCAGTACTTC. Residues: CATSRVKVSSYEQYF.

The genes are TRBV6-1 and TRBJ1-5; 7 nucleotides agree with TRBD1. The V segment lost 4 bases and the J segment 4 bases; nucleotides outside the gene matches: 19. CDR1 is MNHNS and CDR2 is SASEGT in the germline V gene. The CDR3 has 19 residues. CDR3 sequence (DNA): TGTGCCAGCAGTGCTCCTTGGGACGCTTGGGACAGAAAGAATCAGCCCCAGCATTTT. This translates into CASSAPWDAWDRKNQPQHF.

The chain joins TRBV5-1 to TRBJ1-1, with D maybe TRBD1 (6 bases). The germline V and J ends were trimmed by 3 bases and 4 bases, with 10 bases remaining between them. Germline CDR1 and CDR2: SGHRS and YFSETQ. The CDR3 contains 13 residues. The CDR3 DNA is TGCGCCAGCAGCTCACAGGGAACCACTGAAGCTTTCTTT. It translates to CASSSQGTTEAFF.

This chain links TRBV18 with TRBJ1-1; no firm D call. The V gene's germline CDR1 is KGHSH and CDR2 LQKENI. The CDR3 contains 13 residues. The V gene lost 3 bases and the J gene lost 5 bases, with 10 bases spanning the gap. CDR3 amino acids: CASSPPTVTEAFF. The CDR3 bases are TGTGCCAGCTCACCCCCGACTGTGACTGAAGCTTTCTTT.